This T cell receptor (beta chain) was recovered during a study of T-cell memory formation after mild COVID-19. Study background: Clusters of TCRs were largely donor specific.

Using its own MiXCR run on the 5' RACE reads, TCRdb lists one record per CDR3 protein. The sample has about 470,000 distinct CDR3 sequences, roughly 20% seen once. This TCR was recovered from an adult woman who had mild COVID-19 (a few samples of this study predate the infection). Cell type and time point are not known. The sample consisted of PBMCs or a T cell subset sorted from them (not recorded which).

The CDR3 sequence is CASSSSRTANTEAFF. In DNA, the CDR3 is TGCGCCAGCAGTTCTTCTCGGACAGCGAACACTGAAGCTTTCTTT. The chain joins TRBV10-2 to TRBJ1-1; D possibly corresponds to TRBD1 (6 bases). This CDR3 contains 15 residues. V was shortened by 5 bases and J by 1 base, with 14 bases between the two germline ends. Germline values: CDR1 WSHSY, CDR2 SAAADI.